This T cell receptor beta chain comes out of a study of T cells in Graves' hyperthyroidism and ophthalmopathy. Study-level background: Peripheral blood was collected at initial diagnosis, before any treatment.

The length of the CDR3 is 16 residues. From germline, CDR1 is SNHLY and CDR2 FYNNEI. V trimming: 4 bases; J trimming: 18 bases; junction bases outside the gene matches: 21. Lactation, pregnancy, other autoimmune disease or uncontrolled infection led to exclusion of patients. Each diagnosis was grounded in clinical symptoms, serum thyroxine and TRAb, thyroid ultrasound, and orbital computed tomography. Template material for amplifying TCR beta CDR3 regions consisted of RNA transcripts. HTBI primers drove first-round RT-PCR of the TCR CDR3. TCRdb re-derived calls from the multiplex PCR reads in MiXCR, one entry per CDR3 protein. The table lists some 800,000 distinct CDR3 sequences, over 35% of them singletons, with approximately 8.7% in the top ten.

Sequencing was carried out using blood. The V gene is TRBV2, the J gene TRBJ1-6; TRBD1 matches at 7 bases. The source of this sequence is a young man with Graves' hyperthyroidism. CDR3 region: CASSAEWETGRAAPHF. As DNA, the CDR3 is TGTGCCAGCAGTGCGGAGTGGGAGACAGGGCGAGCGGCCCCCCACTTT.